This T cell receptor (beta chain) is from a study of shared clonotypes between healthy human individuals. Study at large: The study drew on a couple of women and three men aged 18 to 49 as donors. The study used three CD4 naive, three CD4 memory, two CD8 naive and one CD8 memory plate per donor. General study results and limits: Sampling included only blood; tissue repertoires likely differ.

The method was immunoSEQ multiplex PCR; TCRdb's version includes in-frame clones alone and lacks a portion of them. This table has around 990,000 clones, 70% to 85% appearing once. Germline V gene lookup returns CDR1 SGHTA and CDR2 FQGTGA. This CDR3 contains 14 residues. Trimming removed 5 bases from V and 8 bases from J; junction bases left unmatched: 8. Negatively enriched CD4+ T cells were divided by CD45RA into naive and memory. Remarks on this clone: Its antigen is not known.

Sequences were obtained from memory CD4+ T cells from PBMCs. Subset reported: CD45RA-negative fraction. This clonotype was obtained from a man younger than 35 in good health. Some clones in this sample may be carry-over from other donors' samples. V is TRBV7-3 and J is TRBJ2-2, with 7 bases aligning to TRBD1. The CDR3 nucleotides read TGTGCCAGCAGCCAGGGGGACCCCCTTGGGGAGCTGTTTTTT. It codes for CASSQGDPLGELFF.